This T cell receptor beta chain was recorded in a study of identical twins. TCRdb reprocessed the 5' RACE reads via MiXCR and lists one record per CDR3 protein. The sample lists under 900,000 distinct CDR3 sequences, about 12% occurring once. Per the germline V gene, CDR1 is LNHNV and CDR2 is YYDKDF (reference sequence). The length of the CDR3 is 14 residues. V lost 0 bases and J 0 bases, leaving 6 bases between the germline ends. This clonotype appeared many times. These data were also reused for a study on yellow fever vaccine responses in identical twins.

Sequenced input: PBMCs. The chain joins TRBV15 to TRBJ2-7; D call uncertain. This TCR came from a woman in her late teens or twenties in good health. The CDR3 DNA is TGTGCCACCAGCAGAGAACTTCTCTCCTACGAGCAGTACTTC. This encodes CATSRELLSYEQYF.